The 2 T cell receptor beta chains in this list originate from one sample, sequenced in a study of T cells in narcolepsy. This table comes from immunoSEQ multiplex PCR, and its TCRdb copy is limited to in-frame clones, with some not included. Of about 40,000 clones listed, approximately 88% are singletons. The sample taken for sequencing was CD45RA- memory CD4+ T cells from PBMCs. Receptor source: a human donor with narcolepsy.

This chain uses TRBV7-2 with TRBJ1-2; D is undetermined. This CDR3 contains 14 residues. Germline V gene lookup returns CDR1 SGHTA and CDR2 FQGNSA. V was clipped by 2 bases and J by 6 bases, with 13 bases between them. CDR3 nucleotide sequence: TGTGCCAGCAGCTTATCCGTTGCTAGGCATGGCTACACCTTC. Protein product: CASSLSVARHGYTF.

CDR3 residues: CASSLDRLETQYF. The CDR3 coding sequence is TGTGCCAGCAGCTTGGATCGATTGGAGACCCAGTACTTC. The chain is built from TRBV5-6 and TRBJ2-5, with D hard to call. Trimming removed 0 bases from V and 5 bases from J, with 8 bases in between. Germline V gene sequence: CDR1 SGHDT, CDR2 YYEEEE. This CDR3 is 13 amino acids long. The full variable domain, completed using reference TRBV5-6 and TRBJ2-5, is DAGVTQSPTHLIKTRGQQVTLRCSPKSGHDTVSWYQQALGQGPQFIFQYYEEEERQRGNFPDRFSGHQFPNYSSELNVNALLLGDSALYLCASSLDRLETQYFGPGTRLLVL.